The 29 T cell receptor beta chains presented below share a single source sample, sequenced in a study of regulatory T cells in long-lasting Graves disease. Specified time point: newly diagnosed GD, antithyroid drugs for less than 3 months. The TCR library was prepared using RNA isolated from PBMCs. The authors built TCR beta libraries using iRepertoire HTBI primers and Arm-PCR of CDR3 regions. Each CDR3 protein is one row after TCRdb ran MiXCR on the multiplex PCR reads. Of about 560,000 distinct CDR3 sequences listed, about 16% are singletons. These sequences were also reported in another study, on T cells in Graves' hyperthyroidism and ophthalmopathy.

The material sequenced was peripheral blood mononuclear cells (PBMCs), taken at new diagnosis, from a patient treated with antithyroid drugs. The source is a man aged 18 to 29 with Graves disease.

In its sample, this clonotype was seen many times. The chain recombines TRBV6-1 with TRBJ1-2, with 8 bases aligning to TRBD1. Looked up from germline, CDR1 is MNHNS and CDR2 is SASEGT. The V segment lost 3 bases and the J segment 3 bases; nucleotides outside the gene matches: 3. CDR3 length: 14 amino acids. CDR3 residues: CASSEGQAYYGYTF. CDR3 nucleotides: TGTGCCAGCAGTGAGGGACAGGCCTACTATGGCTACACCTTC.

V is TRBV7-2 and J is TRBJ2-1, with D hard to call. Germline V gene sequence: CDR1 SGHTA, CDR2 FQGNSA. This CDR3 is 13 amino acids long. V lost 0 bases and J lost 6, with 6 bases in between. CDR3 loop: CASSLAPLNEQFF. CDR3 bases: TGTGCCAGCAGCTTAGCGCCTCTCAATGAGCAGTTCTTC.

This clonotype was seen at least ten times. The chain recombines TRBV12-3 or TRBV12-4 with TRBJ2-1; 8 bases map to TRBD1. This CDR3 is built from 15 residues. Trimming cost V 6 bases and J 6 bases; bases outside gene matches: 10. CDR3 sequence (DNA): TGTGCCAGCAGCCCCAGACAGGGGATTACCAATGAGCAGTTCTTC. Its protein product is CASSPRQGITNEQFF.

The genes are TRBV18 and TRBJ2-7, with 9 bases fitting TRBD2. The CDR3 has 16 amino acids. CDR1 and CDR2 from the germline V gene are KGHSH and LQKENI. Trimming at V came to 2 bases and at J to 7 bases, leaving 12 bases not matched to a gene. The CDR3 coding sequence is TGTGCCAGCTCACCAATCGATAGCGGGAGTTCGGGAGAGCAGTACTTC. The encoded protein is CASSPIDSGSSGEQYF.

This clonotype was seen only a few times. The chain combines TRBV13 with TRBJ2-1; TRBD1 agrees at 8 bases. The CDR3 runs to 15 residues. Per germline, CDR1 PRHDT and CDR2 FYEKMQ (reference sequence). The V and J ends lost 0 bases and 8 bases, in that order; junction bases with no gene match: 6. The CDR3 DNA is TGTGCCAGCAGCTTAGGGCAGGGGGCGATGGATGAGCAGTTCTTC. Its protein is CASSLGQGAMDEQFF.

Ten or more counts support this clonotype. The gene calls are TRBV7-2 and TRBJ2-1; D gene ambiguous. V was cut by 3 bases and J by 0 bases, with 12 bases left in between. The CDR3 extends over 16 amino acids. Germline CDR1 and CDR2: SGHTA and FQGNSA. The CDR3 bases are TGTGCCAGCAGCTTTAATTCCCTGAGCTCCTACAATGAGCAGTTCTTC. Translated, it gives CASSFNSLSSYNEQFF.

This clonotype was counted at least ten times. The V and J genes are TRBV11-2 and TRBJ2-7; D remains ambiguous. V lost 2 bases and J lost 4, with 9 bases in between. Germline V gene data show CDR1 as SGHAT and CDR2 as FQNNGV. This CDR3 has 13 residues. The CDR3 loop reads CASSLKSYYEQYF. As DNA, the CDR3 is TGTGCCAGCAGCTTAAAGTCGTATTACGAGCAGTACTTC.

V usage is TRBV11-2 and J usage is TRBJ1-2; D ambiguous. Between the trimmed V and J ends, which lost 5 bases and 7 bases, there was a span of 17 bases. The V gene's germline CDR1 is SGHAT and CDR2 FQNNGV. The CDR3 length is 14 residues. CDR3 sequence reads: CASSPPARRAGYTF. The CDR3 DNA sequence: TGTGCCAGCAGCCCCCCGGCACGGCGGGCTGGCTACACCTTC. The entire variable domain, with the rest obtained from reference TRBV11-2 and TRBJ1-2, is as follows: EAGVAQSPRYKIIEKRQSVAFWCNPISGHATLYWYQQILGQGPKLLIQFQNNGVVDDSQLPKDRFSAERLKGVDSTLKIQPAKLEDSAVYLCASSPPARRAGYTFGSGTRLTVV.

The chain uses TRBV28 and TRBJ1-2; weak D call: TRBD1 (5 bases). Germline lookup yields CDR1 MDHEN and CDR2 SYDVKM. This CDR3 is built from 11 residues. The DNA of the CDR3 is TGTGTGGGGGGGTCGAACAGGGGCTACACCTTC. Residues: CVGGSNRGYTF.

The chain is built from TRBV2 and TRBJ2-3; D gene ambiguous. This CDR3 has 13 amino acids. Germline CDR1 SNHLY, CDR2 FYNNEI. Deletions cut 7 bases from V and 3 bases from J, with 11 bases between. The DNA of the CDR3 is TGTGCCAGCACCCTAACTCCAACAGATACGCAGTATTTT. As protein: CASTLTPTDTQYF. Using reference TRBV2 and TRBJ2-3 for the parts outside the CDR3, the full variable domain is EPEVTQTPSHQVTQMGQEVILRCVPISNHLYFYWYRQILGQKVEFLVSFYNNEISEKSEIFDDQFSVERPDGSNFTLKIRSTKLEDSAMYFCASTLTPTDTQYFGPGTRLTVL.

This clonotype has a handful of counts. The chain has TRBV6-1 and TRBJ2-3; D might be TRBD2 (7 bases). CDR3 length: 16 amino acids. Looked up from germline, CDR1 is MNHNS and CDR2 is SASEGT. V dropped 6 bases and J dropped 3 bases, with 19 bases sitting between them. The CDR3 sequence: CASSLTGGSLTDTQYF. The CDR3 DNA follows: TGTGCCAGCAGCCTCACGGGGGGCTCGTTGACAGATACGCAGTATTTT.

Ten or more counts support this clonotype. V is TRBV2 and J is TRBJ1-4; maybe TRBD1 (5 bases). The CDR3 extends over 15 amino acids. The V end was cut by 6 bases, the J end by 4 bases, with 15 bases between. CDR1 is SNHLY and CDR2 is FYNNEI in the germline V gene. The CDR3 here is CASRVQVVGNEKLFF. The CDR3 nucleotides read TGTGCCAGCAGGGTACAGGTTGTGGGTAATGAAAAACTGTTTTTT.

V and J are TRBV11-2 and TRBJ1-1; D might be TRBD1 (6 bases). Germline V lookup: CDR1 SGHAT, CDR2 FQNNGV. The CDR3 loop spans 15 amino acids. V lost 1 base and J lost 7, with 16 bases in between. CDR3 sequence reads: CASSLVDRQKNEAFF. CDR3 bases: TGTGCCAGCAGCTTAGTCGACAGGCAGAAAAATGAAGCTTTCTTT.

The chain combines TRBV7-6 with TRBJ1-3; D gene unclear. The germline CDR1 and CDR2 sequences are SGHVS and FNYEAQ. The CDR3 length is 13 residues. V was trimmed by 4 bases and J by 9 bases, leaving 13 bases between them. The CDR3 DNA sequence: TGTGCCAGCAGCTCACCCTTGAACCCCACCATATATTTT. Translated: CASSSPLNPTIYF.

This clonotype was found many times. V usage is TRBV3-1 and J usage is TRBJ1-1; the D is unclear. The V and J ends lost 3 bases and 2 bases respectively, with 7 bases between them. CDR3 length equals 13 residues. CDR1 LGHDT and CDR2 YNNKEL come from the germline V gene (reference sequence). CDR3 in DNA: TGTGCCAGCAGCCAGTGGGAAAACACTGAAGCTTTCTTT. This codes for CASSQWENTEAFF.

This clonotype was seen ten or more times. V usage is TRBV27 and J usage is TRBJ2-1; the D is unclear. Looked up from germline, CDR1 is MNHEY and CDR2 is SMNVEV (reference sequence). The CDR3 covers 14 residues. V was trimmed by 0 bases and J by 9 bases, leaving 12 bases between them. CDR3: CASSLSLPSGEQFF. The CDR3 DNA reads as TGTGCCAGCAGTTTATCTCTCCCTTCGGGTGAGCAGTTCTTC.

A few counts support this clonotype. This chain links TRBV3-1 with TRBJ2-7, with D possibly matching TRBD2 (5 bases). Germline-derived CDR1 and CDR2 are LGHDT and YNNKEL (reference sequence). Trimming stripped 1 base from V and 7 bases from J, with 11 bases between. This CDR3 is built from 13 residues. The CDR3 here is CASSQVGSGEQYF. DNA for the CDR3: TGTGCCAGCAGCCAAGTTGGGTCGGGGGAGCAGTACTTC.

The V and J genes are TRBV28 and TRBJ2-3; D is ambiguous. Near its end, the DNA agrees better with TRBJ2-7, so the J call may be wrong. Germline values: CDR1 MDHEN, CDR2 SYDVKM. The CDR3 is 12 residues long. The chain's CDR3 is CASGQPAYEQYF. The CDR3 DNA reads TGTGCCAGCGGGCAACCGGCCTACGAGCAGTACTTC.

In its sample, this clonotype was seen many times. The chain is built from TRBV27 and TRBJ2-7; TRBD1 or TRBD2 may be the D gene (5 bases each). Per germline, CDR1 MNHEY and CDR2 SMNVEV (reference sequence). The CDR3 is made up of 12 amino acids. V lost 6 bases to trimming and J lost 3 bases, with 9 bases between them. CDR3 loop: CASRGEGYEQYF. The CDR3 coding sequence is TGTGCCAGCAGGGGGGAAGGCTACGAGCAGTACTTC.

In the case of this clonotype: A clone one base away is much larger, so this may be a read error. The gene calls are TRBV29-1 and TRBJ2-1; TRBD2 matches at 13 bases. Trimming cost V 4 bases and J 9 bases; bases outside gene matches: 9. This CDR3 is 15 amino acids long. CDR1 SQVTM and CDR2 ANQGSEA come from the germline V gene. The CDR3 nucleotides are TGCAGCGTTGGAACCGGGACTAGCGGGATCCGTGAGCAGTTCTTC. Encoded protein: CSVGTGTSGIREQFF.

This clonotype has ten or more counts. The rearrangement joins TRBV5-1 to TRBJ2-3, with D unresolved. Germline V gene lookup returns CDR1 SGHRS and CDR2 YFSETQ. V was trimmed by 4 bases and J by 2 bases, leaving 8 bases between them. The CDR3 extends over 13 amino acids. CDR3 sequence reads: CASSVPDTDTQYF. DNA of the CDR3: TGCGCCAGCAGCGTTCCGGACACAGATACGCAGTATTTT.

This clonotype came up many times. The CDR3 nucleotides are TGTGCCAGCAGCCAAGAGTCTGGGAGGATTTTGGACACCGGGGAGCTGTTTTTT. Translating it yields CASSQESGRILDTGELFF. This sequence joins TRBV3-1 and TRBJ2-2; TRBD2 is a possible D gene (6 bases). Trimming stripped 0 bases from V and 3 bases from J, with 17 bases between. The germline CDR1 and CDR2 sequences are LGHDT and YNNKEL (reference sequence). CDR3 size: 18 residues.

This clonotype occurred many times. The chain joins TRBV3-1 to TRBJ2-5; 10 nucleotides match TRBD1. The CDR3 sequence is 15 residues long. V shed 4 bases and J 5 bases; nucleotides not matched to a gene: 7. From germline, CDR1 is LGHDT and CDR2 YNNKEL (reference sequence). The CDR3 nucleotides are TGTGCCAGCAGCCGGGACAGGGGAATTGGGGAGACCCAGTACTTC. Translated, it gives CASSRDRGIGETQYF.

The gene calls are TRBV19 and TRBJ1-1, with D perhaps TRBD1 (6 bases). Germline assignment: CDR1 LNHDA and CDR2 SQIVND (reference sequence). CDR3 length equals 15 residues. The V end lost 3 bases, the J end lost 4 bases, and 15 bases lay between the germline ends. The CDR3 region is CASSITPGHSTEAFF. DNA for the CDR3: TGTGCCAGTAGTATCACCCCGGGACACTCCACTGAAGCTTTCTTT.

On this clonotype itself: A read error may be the cause here, since a much bigger clone is one base away. This sequence joins TRBV19 and TRBJ1-1; 8 bases agree with TRBD1. CDR3 length: 16 residues. J was trimmed by 9 bases and V by 1 base; bases with no gene match: 13. CDR1 is LNHDA, CDR2 SQIVND, per germline (reference sequence). CDR3 bases: TGTGCCAGTAGTATAGGCCTAAAACCGGGACAGGATAAAGCTTTCTTT. This gives the protein CASSIGLKPGQDKAFF. Filled out from reference TRBV19 and TRBJ1-1, the complete variable domain reads DGGITQSPKYLFRKEGQNVTLSCEQNLNHDAMYWYRQDPGQGLRLIYYSQIVNDFQKGDIAEGYSVSREKKESFPLTVTSAQKNPTAFYLCASSIGLKPGQDKAFFGQGTRLTVV.

Regarding this clonotype: This may stem from a read error, because a much larger clone lies one nucleotide away. The rearrangement joins TRBV11-3 to TRBJ2-5, with D possibly TRBD2 on 6 matching bases. Germline CDR1 SGHNT, CDR2 YENEEA. The CDR3 extends over 14 amino acids. The CDR3 bases are TGTGCCAGCAGCTTAAGGGGCGGGACGGGGACCCAGCACTTC. This encodes CASSLRGGTGTQHF. The full variable domain, completed using reference TRBV11-3 and TRBJ2-5, is EAGVVQSPRYKIIEKKQPVAFWCNPISGHNTLYWYLQNLGQGPELLIRYENEEAVDDSQLPKDRFSAERLKGVDSTLKIQPAELGDSAVYLCASSLRGGTGTQHFGPGTRLLVL.

J is TRBJ2-7 and V is TRBV27; D is unresolved. V lost 7 bases to trimming and J lost 0 bases, with 22 bases between them. From germline, CDR1 is MNHEY and CDR2 SMNVEV (reference sequence). This CDR3 comprises 17 residues. The chain's CDR3 is CASKFRLRGQSSYEQYF. The CDR3 nucleotides are TGTGCCAGCAAATTTCGGCTGCGCGGCCAAAGCTCCTACGAGCAGTACTTC.

The chain joins TRBV19 to TRBJ2-1; no firm D call. The CDR3 is 14 residues long. Germline V CDR1 and CDR2: LNHDA, SQIVND (reference sequence). V lost 3 bases and J 7 bases, leaving 13 bases between the germline ends. This chain's CDR3 is CASSMGSKFNEQFF. CDR3 DNA sequence: TGTGCCAGTAGTATGGGGTCCAAATTTAATGAGCAGTTCTTC.

The chain is built from TRBV6-2 or TRBV6-3 and TRBJ2-7; D ambiguous. There are 14 residues in the CDR3. Germline V gives CDR1 MNHEY, CDR2 SVGEGT. The V and J ends lost 0 bases and 6 bases respectively, with 12 bases between them. The CDR3 sequence is CASSYSGIKPEQYF. CDR3 DNA sequence: TGTGCCAGCAGTTACTCTGGGATTAAACCCGAGCAGTACTTC.